Sequencing of this TCR beta chain was carried out in a study of blood T cells in healthy people across ages. This clonotype was seen a handful of times. Sample-barcoded 5' priming and a J-beta primer mix drove a second PCR of 7 to 11 cycles. MiXCR was run by TCRdb on the 5' RACE reads, yielding one entry per CDR3 protein. The table has 800,000 to 950,000 distinct CDR3 sequences, about 27% seen once. These records were also assigned to another study, of T cells of mothers and their children.

Sequences were obtained from blood. This clonotype was sampled from a woman aged 40 to 50 in good health.

The CDR3 DNA reads TGCAGTGCTAGAGGCCTGACTAGCGGGGGATCAGATACGCAGTATTTT. Protein sequence: CSARGLTSGGSDTQYF. V gene TRBV20-1 combines with J gene TRBJ2-3; 12 bases map to TRBD2. J lost 4 bases, V lost 1 base, and 6 bases had no gene match. CDR3 length: 16 amino acids. CDR1 and CDR2 (germline): DFQATT, SNEGSKA (reference sequence).